This section outlines one T cell receptor beta chain sequence together with its context. Antigen specificity is unknown. Germline V gene data show CDR1 as SGHAT and CDR2 as FQNNGV. This CDR3 has 14 residues. V gave up 3 bases and J gave up 4 bases, with 12 bases separating them. The data were taken from a study of Tregs in tolerant kidney transplant recipients. Study-level findings and limits: Findings come from small patient numbers and require larger validation. Biological reproducibility was not directly addressed in this study. Expanding Tregs on activated donor B cells appeared to best identify donor-specific TCRbeta clones.

Recipients received nonmyeloablative bone marrow transplants from related graft donors, with transient mixed chimerism. CD4+CD25+CD127- Tregs, CD4+CD25- non-Tregs, CD4 and CD8 cells were sorted. Produced via immunoSEQ multiplex PCR; TCRdb's table is partial and in-frame only. The sample has 81,000 or so clones, more than 85% seen once. The TCR comes from a human patient who received a combined kidney and bone marrow transplant. Among the T cells, some may be from the graft donor. The starting material was CD4+ T cells from blood (PBMCs), obtained 24 months after the transplant. The V and J genes are TRBV11-2 and TRBJ2-5, with a tentative D call TRBD1 (7 bases). The CDR3 nucleotides are TGTGCCAGCAGCTTCAGGGGGGAAGGAGAGACCCAGTACTTC. Amino acids: CASSFRGEGETQYF.